Detailed here is one T cell receptor beta chain. Its antigen is currently unknown. The naive CD8 subset, CD45RO-negative cells positively selected for CCR7, excluded terminally differentiated effector memory CD45RA+ cells. The assay was immunoSEQ multiplex PCR, and TCRdb's table has in-frame clones only and misses some. The sample has about 680,000 clones; 92% are singletons. The sample originates from a study of shared clonotypes between healthy human individuals. Study overall: Per-donor plates numbered three CD4 naive, three CD4 memory, two CD8 naive and one CD8 memory. Study outcomes and limitations: Depth was large, yet rarefaction showed that sorted-subset sequencing was incomplete. Among the subsets, naive ones generally showed larger estimated richness than memory ones.

Source material: naive CD8+ T cells sorted from blood. This TCR derives from a man under 40 in good health.

The CDR3: CASSFQLNTEAFF. As DNA, the CDR3 is TGTGCCAGCAGCTTCCAGTTGAACACTGAAGCTTTCTTT. The rearrangement links TRBV13 to TRBJ1-1; D not resolved. Germline assignment: CDR1 PRHDT and CDR2 FYEKMQ (reference sequence). The CDR3 loop spans 13 amino acids. V was clipped by 3 bases and J by 0 bases, with 5 bases between them. The whole variable domain, filled in from reference TRBV13 and TRBJ1-1, reads AAGVIQSPRHLIKEKRETATLKCYPIPRHDTVYWYQQGPGQDPQFLISFYEKMQSDKGSIPDRFSAQQFSDYHSELNMSSLELGDSALYFCASSFQLNTEAFFGQGTRLTVV.